This TCR beta chain was recorded in a study of blood T cell repertoires in COVID-19. Methods used by the authors: Counts of nucleated cells, estimated from reference gene primer amplification, were obtained. The assay was immunoSEQ multiplex PCR, and TCRdb's table has in-frame clones only and misses some. The V and J calls and the clone size are those of that table, but D and trimming were determined from the DNA. The sample lists more than 150,000 clones; about 86% were seen once. V was trimmed by 5 bases and J by 2 bases, leaving 11 bases between them. Germline CDR1 and CDR2: SEHNR and FQNEAQ (reference sequence). CDR3 size: 14 residues.

What was sequenced was peripheral blood. J is TRBJ2-3 and V is TRBV7-9, with D possibly matching TRBD2 (6 bases). The source is a man between 18 and 29 years old with acute or convalescent COVID-19. CDR3 sequence: CASSPGLHTDTQYF. The CDR3 DNA sequence: TGTGCCAGCAGCCCGGGACTCCACACAGATACGCAGTATTTT. Full variable domain (missing parts from reference TRBV7-9 and TRBJ2-3): DTGVSQNPRHKITKRGQNVTFRCDPISEHNRLYWYRQTLGQGPEFLTYFQNEAQLEKSRLLSDRFSAERPKGSFSTLEIQRTEQGDSAMYLCASSPGLHTDTQYFGPGTRLTVL.